The 17 T cell receptor beta chains listed next were all sequenced from one sample in a study of blood T cell repertoires in COVID-19. Assay used: immunoSEQ multiplex PCR; TCRdb lists only in-frame clones, some missing. The sample comprises under 20,000 clones, approximately 89% of which are singletons, and about 13% rests with the top ten. Sequencing was performed on peripheral blood. The receptors here all came from a man aged 55 to 70 with active COVID-19.

V is TRBV9 and J is TRBJ2-2; 11 bases line up with TRBD2. This CDR3 spans 15 amino acids. The V gene end was trimmed by 0 bases and the J gene end by 6 bases; junction bases not matched to a gene: 1. The germline CDR1 and CDR2 sequences are SGDLS and YYNGEE. The CDR3 here is CASSVVSGGAGELFF. The CDR3 coding sequence is TGTGCCAGCAGCGTAGTTAGCGGGGGGGCCGGGGAGCTGTTTTTT.

This chain links TRBV29-1 with TRBJ2-1; 11 bases map to TRBD2. Unmatched junction bases numbered 9, after V lost 7 bases and J lost 7 bases. This CDR3 has 14 residues. Germline values: CDR1 SQVTM, CDR2 ANQGSEA. The CDR3 DNA follows: TGCAGCGGCATACAACTAGCGGGGGAAAATGAGCAGTTCTTC. This translates into CSGIQLAGENEQFF.

The chain recombines TRBV2 with TRBJ2-1, with TRBD1 identical over 9 bases. Germline lookup yields CDR1 SNHLY and CDR2 FYNNEI. This CDR3 is built from 15 residues. V shed 6 bases, J shed 4 bases, and the junction held 7 bases outside the gene matches. The CDR3 nucleotides are TGTGCCAGCAGCCCGGGACAGGGTCTTTACAATGAGCAGTTCTTC. It is translated as CASSPGQGLYNEQFF.

The chain uses TRBV5-1 and TRBJ2-5; the match to TRBD2 covers 8 bases. CDR1 is SGHRS, CDR2 YFSETQ, per germline. This CDR3 region has 16 residues. Losses at the gene ends were 4 bases for V and 5 bases for J; bases not matched to a gene: 13. CDR3 DNA: TGCGCCAGCAGCAGGAGTAGCGGGGCGGTCGGGGAGACCCAGTACTTC. It translates to CASSRSSGAVGETQYF.

The rearrangement joins TRBV11-3 to TRBJ2-1; the match to TRBD2 covers 13 bases. V shed 7 bases and J 8 bases; nucleotides not matched to a gene: 11. Germline loops: CDR1 SGHNT, CDR2 YENEEA. The CDR3 has 16 residues. The CDR3 DNA follows: TGTGCCAGCACCCGTCCGGGACTAGCGGGAATCGATGAGCAGTTCTTC. Translated: CASTRPGLAGIDEQFF.

The chain links TRBV5-1 to TRBJ2-1; TRBD1 aligns across 8 bases. The CDR3 runs 17 residues. CDR1 and CDR2 from the germline V gene are SGHRS and YFSETQ. The J segment lost 4 bases and the V segment lost 4 bases, leaving 13 bases of the junction unmatched. In DNA, the CDR3 is TGCGCCAGCAGCCATTCGCCCGCGGGACAGGCGTACAATGAGCAGTTCTTC. It translates to CASSHSPAGQAYNEQFF.

The genes are TRBV5-4 and TRBJ1-2; D perhaps matches TRBD1 (5 bases). Deletions cut 1 base from V and 7 bases from J, with 11 bases between. Germline V CDR1 and CDR2: SGHNT, YYREEE (reference sequence). This CDR3 region has 13 residues. CDR3 DNA sequence: TGTGCCAGCAGCTTGTGGCAGGGTGGTGGCTACACCTTC. Translated: CASSLWQGGGYTF.

The chain recombines TRBV7-6 with TRBJ1-2; 10 bases are a match to TRBD1. There are 15 residues in the CDR3. V lost 5 bases, J lost 8 bases, and 11 bases stayed unmatched. Germline CDR1 SGHVS, CDR2 FNYEAQ. CDR3 loop: CASSMGPGTGVGYTF. CDR3 in DNA: TGTGCCAGCAGCATGGGGCCCGGGACAGGGGTCGGCTACACCTTC.

CDR3 sequence: CASSRGAGPFYEQYF. The CDR3 DNA is TGTGCCAGCAGCCGCGGAGCGGGGCCATTCTACGAGCAGTACTTC. V and J are TRBV7-2 and TRBJ2-7; TRBD2 agrees at 7 bases. The germline V gene encodes CDR1 SGHTA and CDR2 FQGNSA. The trim removed 5 bases at V and 3 bases at J, leaving 10 bases unmatched. The length of the CDR3 is 15 residues.

The chain employs TRBV7-9 and TRBJ1-4; D uncertain. V was trimmed by 2 bases and J by 5 bases, leaving 12 bases between them. The germline CDR1 and CDR2 sequences are SEHNR and FQNEAQ (reference sequence). The length of the CDR3 is 15 residues. DNA of the CDR3: TGTGCCAGCAGCTTATTGGGAGATGGAAATGAAAAACTGTTTTTT. It yields the protein CASSLLGDGNEKLFF.

The chain employs TRBV4-2 and TRBJ2-7, with 9 bases fitting TRBD2. The germline CDR1 and CDR2 sequences are LGHNA and YNFKEQ. This CDR3 is built from 17 residues. J was trimmed by 0 bases and V by 1 base; bases with no gene match: 7. The CDR3 nucleotides are TGTGCCAGCAGCCAAGGAGATCCGGGACTAGCCTCCTACGAGCAGTACTTC. Its translation: CASSQGDPGLASYEQYF.

This chain links TRBV4-1 with TRBJ2-7, with 11 bases identical to TRBD1. The CDR3 length is 15 residues. V lost 6 bases, J lost 0 bases, and 4 bases stayed unmatched. From germline, CDR1 is MGHRA and CDR2 YSYEKL. The CDR3 sequence is CASSPGQGASYEQYF. CDR3 DNA sequence: TGCGCCAGCAGTCCCGGACAGGGGGCCTCCTACGAGCAGTACTTC.

V usage is TRBV6-6 and J usage is TRBJ2-2, with TRBD2 matching over 8 bases. V dropped 5 bases and J dropped 6; count of bases not matched to a gene: 5. CDR3 length: 14 residues. Germline CDR1 reads MNHNY; CDR2 reads SVGAGI (reference sequence). The CDR3 spells CASSTRGGPGELFF. The CDR3 region has the DNA TGTGCCAGCAGTACACGGGGGGGCCCCGGGGAGCTGTTTTTT.

The chain couples TRBV6-5 to TRBJ2-7; 10 positions agree with TRBD2. CDR3 size: 14 residues. Losses at the gene ends were 6 bases for V and 2 bases for J; bases not matched to a gene: 4. Germline CDR1 MNHEY, CDR2 SVGAGI. This CDR3 is CASRESGRAYEQYF. CDR3 nucleotide sequence: TGTGCCAGCAGGGAGAGCGGGAGGGCCTACGAGCAGTACTTC.

J is TRBJ1-3 and V is TRBV27, with 8 bases fitting TRBD1. V was pared by 5 bases and J by 4 bases, with 10 bases of the junction left unmatched. The CDR3 is 16 amino acids. The germline gives CDR1 MNHEY, CDR2 SMNVEV (reference sequence). CDR3 region: CASSPSTGVGGNTIYF. DNA for the CDR3: TGTGCCAGCAGTCCGTCGACAGGGGTCGGAGGAAACACCATATATTTT.

The rearrangement links TRBV28 to TRBJ1-4; 10 bases are a match to TRBD1. The CDR3 extends over 16 amino acids. Germline CDR1 reads MDHEN; CDR2 reads SYDVKM. V shed 4 bases and J 3 bases; nucleotides not matched to a gene: 5. The CDR3: CASSSDRGLSNEKLFF. The DNA of the CDR3 is TGTGCCAGCAGTTCAGACAGGGGGCTTTCTAATGAAAAACTGTTTTTT.

V gene TRBV19 combines with J gene TRBJ1-6, with 9 nucleotides matching TRBD1. The J segment lost 6 bases and the V segment lost 6 bases, leaving 3 bases of the junction unmatched. This CDR3 is built from 14 residues. CDR1 is LNHDA, CDR2 SQIVND, per germline (reference sequence). CDR3 sequence reads: CASRSTGGNSPLHF. The CDR3 DNA reads TGTGCCAGTAGGTCGACAGGGGGTAATTCACCCCTCCACTTT.